The subject of this entry is one T cell receptor beta chain. The antigen this receptor binds is unknown. No base quality values were provided; no much bigger clone lies one nucleotide off. In Seattle, one collaborating source enrolled patients while the infection was active and tracked those patients longitudinally over the course of disease. The collaborating institutions used their own protocols to collect whole blood in K2EDTA tubes. Collaborator samples were shipped for TCRbeta analysis as frozen whole blood, isolated PBMCs, or DNA extracted from either sample type. The sample comes from a study of blood T cell repertoires in COVID-19 (dated by TCRdb to 2019 to 2021). Background for the entire study: Samples from collaborators originated in the United States, Italy and Spain and spanned both the acute and convalescent phases of COVID-19. The material from the prospective study consisted of cDNA or gDNA derived from T cells, B-cell-depleted T cells, or PBMCs. The dataset comprised deeply sampled blood TCRbeta repertoires from subjects exposed to, actively infected with, or recovered from COVID-19. The repertoires were made available in a free public database intended to serve as a resource for research on the immune response to SARS-CoV-2. Samples were obtained from the ongoing ImmuneRACE study (first 160 participants) and from about 1,300 subjects provided by 6 global collaborators. Sample metadata almost always included a de-identified subject ID, COVID-19 status, age in years and sex. HLA class I and class II types, where available, came from metadata supplied by the sample provider rather than from assay-based typing.

TCRbeta CDR3 regions were amplified from genomic DNA by means of the immunoSEQ Assay, a bias-controlled multiplex PCR. Turning to the authors' computational methods: Nucleated cell counts per sample were estimated from amplification of reference gene primers within the assay. To quantify the absolute abundance of each unique TCRbeta CDR3 rearrangement, sequence reads were collapsed and filtered. For each sample, productive Simpson clonality was calculated as the square root of Simpson's diversity index over productive rearrangements. This is the immuneACCESS table as TCRdb keeps it, with only in-frame sequences that have V and J called. A part of the clones is gone; compared with another copy, unresolved V genes explain less than half, and the rest is unexplained. V and J calls and clone size are copied from that table; D and trimming were computed from the DNA. Present in this sample are around 170,000 clones, over 80% of which were seen just once. Jointly, the top ten make up less than 10% of the sample.

What the research found in general, with its limitations: How much clinical and demographic metadata was included differed by source and by participant, and the metadata was provided uncurated.

Trimming takes 5 bases off V and 0 bases off J; junction bases not matched to a gene: 18. Counted from cysteine to phenylalanine, this CDR3 has 19 amino acids. CDR3 DNA only is kept here, 57 bases in frame from base 1. From a lookup of the germline V gene (reference sequence), CDR1 and CDR2 are LNHDA and SQIVND. The receptor comes from an older woman with COVID-19, enrolled during active disease. The rearrangement combines TRBV19 with TRBJ1-2, with TRBD1 matching 7 junction bases. Sequencing input: peripheral blood. The encoded CDR3 is CASSLGWRGLASSNYGYTF. The DNA is TGTGCCAGTAGTTTGGGATGGAGGGGGCTGGCCTCTTCTAACTATGGCTACACCTTC.